Shown below are 18 T cell receptor beta chains from a single sample sequenced in a study of T cells in Graves' hyperthyroidism and ophthalmopathy. It was RNA transcripts that yielded the amplified TCR beta CDR3 regions. First-round RT-PCR with HTBI primers amplified the TCR CDR3 region. MiXCR, applied by TCRdb to the multiplex PCR reads, yields one record per CDR3 protein. Seen here are 200,000 to 250,000 distinct CDR3 sequences, around 24% observed once, and the top ten hold 35% to 40%. The sequencing sample was made of blood. The source of these receptors is a woman in her forties with Graves' ophthalmopathy.

Remarks on this clonotype: Compared with germline, one end of the junction differs, possibly owing to a read error. The rearrangement uses TRBV6-1 and TRBJ1-3; no clear D gene. The CDR3 runs 16 residues. Germline V gene lookup returns CDR1 MNHNS and CDR2 SASEGT. CDR3 loop: CASSEALEANGNTISF. CDR3 nucleotides: TGTGCCAGCAGTGAAGCGCTTGAGGCGAATGGAAACACCATATCTTTT.

Many counts were recorded for this clonotype. The rearrangement uses TRBV28 and TRBJ1-1; 7 bases line up with TRBD1. The V gene end was trimmed by 6 bases and the J gene end by 4 bases; junction bases not matched to a gene: 8. The CDR3 covers 14 residues. CDR1 is MDHEN and CDR2 is SYDVKM in the germline V gene. The CDR3 sequence: CASRIQGLATEAFF. The DNA for the CDR3 is TGTGCCAGCAGAATACAGGGGCTCGCCACTGAAGCTTTCTTT.

Ten or more counts support this clonotype. The chain uses TRBV9 and TRBJ2-2; D gene unclear. Germline V gene lookup returns CDR1 SGDLS and CDR2 YYNGEE. The CDR3 is 13 residues long. V was trimmed by 0 bases and J by 4 bases, leaving 4 bases between them. The CDR3 spells CASSVAGTGELFF. DNA for the CDR3: TGTGCCAGCAGCGTAGCAGGCACCGGGGAGCTGTTTTTT.

This clonotype came up many times. This chain links TRBV7-9 with TRBJ1-2; D not resolved. CDR3 length: 13 residues. Trimming cost V 5 bases and J 4 bases, with 11 bases left between them. Germline values: CDR1 SEHNR, CDR2 FQNEAQ (reference sequence). The CDR3 sequence: CASSQSGSYGYTF. CDR3 DNA: TGTGCCAGCAGCCAATCTGGGAGCTATGGCTACACCTTC.

This clonotype was counted ten times or more. This chain links TRBV30 with TRBJ1-1; maybe TRBD1 (6 bases). The CDR3 length is 14 residues. Trimming cost V 4 bases and J 0 bases, with 12 bases left between them. The germline V gene has CDR1 GTSNPN and CDR2 SVGIG (reference sequence). Here the CDR3 reads CAWNRRDMNTEAFF. In nucleotides, the CDR3 is TGTGCCTGGAACCGCCGGGACATGAACACTGAAGCTTTCTTT.

This clonotype was detected ten times or more. The V gene is TRBV28, the J gene TRBJ2-7; no firm D call. CDR1 and CDR2 (germline): MDHEN, SYDVKM. The CDR3 loop spans 15 amino acids. The germline V and J ends were trimmed by 5 bases and 6 bases, with 20 bases remaining between them. The CDR3 sequence is CASSRDGPTLGEQYF. In DNA form, the CDR3 reads TGTGCCAGCAGTAGAGACGGGCCCACCCTGGGCGAGCAGTACTTC.

At least ten counts were recorded for this clonotype. The chain employs TRBV27 and TRBJ1-1; a weak D match, TRBD1 (5 bases). Germline V gene sequence: CDR1 MNHEY, CDR2 SMNVEV (reference sequence). V dropped 0 bases and J dropped 8 bases, with 13 bases sitting between them. The CDR3 is 14 residues long. The CDR3 reads CASSLSRDGSEAFF. The CDR3 DNA is TGTGCCAGCAGTTTATCCAGGGACGGCAGCGAAGCTTTCTTT.

V gene TRBV27 combines with J gene TRBJ2-7; perhaps TRBD1 as D (6 bases). The CDR3 extends over 16 amino acids. Germline CDR1 reads MNHEY; CDR2 reads SMNVEV (reference sequence). Trimming removed 3 bases at V and 2 bases at J, with 17 bases between. In nucleotides, the CDR3 is TGTGCCAGCAGTTTTTCCCCAACCGGGACAACCTACGAGCAGTACTTC. This gives the protein CASSFSPTGTTYEQYF.

This clonotype has at least ten counts. The CDR3 DNA reads as TGTGCCAGCAGTTTATGGAAACGACCGGGACAGGGGGCGAGGAGCAATCAGCCCCAGCATTTT. It encodes CASSLWKRPGQGARSNQPQHF. The V and J genes are TRBV28 and TRBJ1-5; 12 nucleotides agree with TRBD1. V dropped 0 bases and J dropped 1; count of bases not matched to a gene: 13. Germline V gene lookup returns CDR1 MDHEN and CDR2 SYDVKM. CDR3 length equals 21 residues. Full variable domain (outside the CDR3, taken from reference TRBV28 and TRBJ1-5): DVKVTQSSRYLVKRTGEKVFLECVQDMDHENMFWYRQDPGLGLRLIYFSYDVKMKEKGDIPEGYSVSREKKERFSLILESASTNQTSMYLCASSLWKRPGQGARSNQPQHFGDGTRLSIL.

This clonotype has a count of ten or more. This chain joins TRBV7-3 and TRBJ1-1; D not certain. Trimming took off 1 base at V and 0 bases at J, with 6 bases between the two ends. Germline loops: CDR1 SGHTA, CDR2 FQGTGA. The CDR3 contains 14 residues. The DNA of the CDR3 is TGTGCCAGCAGCTTAATGGGATTGAACACTGAAGCTTTCTTT. Its protein is CASSLMGLNTEAFF.

This clonotype was observed once. The chain carries TRBV20-1 and TRBJ1-2; 11 bases line up with TRBD1. The CDR3 totals 14 residues. Germline V CDR1 and CDR2: DFQATT, SNEGSKA (reference sequence). J lost 7 bases, V lost 4 bases, and 8 bases had no gene match. The CDR3 region is CSAKSGQGAFGYTF. CDR3 coding DNA: TGCAGTGCTAAGTCCGGACAGGGGGCCTTTGGCTACACCTTC.

This clonotype has ten or more counts. CDR3 nucleotide sequence: TGTGCCAGCAGTCCGCAGGGGGTGATTAATCAGCCCCAGCATTTT. This translates into CASSPQGVINQPQHF. The chain is built from TRBV12-3 or TRBV12-4 and TRBJ1-5; 7 positions agree with TRBD1. V lost 5 bases and J lost 4; bases outside the gene matches: 8. This CDR3 is 15 amino acids long.

The table lists this clonotype with many counts. The chain uses TRBV6-1 and TRBJ2-2; 9 nucleotides agree with TRBD1. V lost 6 bases and J lost 7; bases outside the gene matches: 15. Per the germline V gene, CDR1 is MNHNS and CDR2 is SASEGT. This CDR3 region has 17 residues. DNA of the CDR3: TGTGCCAGCAGGCCGGAGTCGGGACAGGGAAGGGGCGGGGAGCTGTTTTTT. As protein: CASRPESGQGRGGELFF.

This clonotype was seen only a few times. The chain joins TRBV6-5 to TRBJ2-5, with 7 bases lining up with TRBD2. The germline gives CDR1 MNHEY, CDR2 SVGAGI. Losses at the gene ends were 6 bases for V and 4 bases for J; bases not matched to a gene: 11. The CDR3 extends over 15 amino acids. The CDR3 sequence is CASSYQGPGGETQYF. The CDR3 DNA is TGTGCCAGCAGCTACCAGGGTCCGGGGGGAGAGACCCAGTACTTC.

This clonotype was picked up many times. The CDR3 spells CASSSGTGVKGQYF. DNA for the CDR3: TGTGCCAGCAGCTCCGGGACAGGGGTTAAAGGGCAGTACTTC. The V and J genes are TRBV7-8 and TRBJ2-7, with TRBD1 matching over 10 bases. The germline V gene encodes CDR1 SGHVS and CDR2 FQNEAQ. Germline trimming cut 4 bases from V and 9 bases from J; bases unmatched to any gene: 9. The CDR3 sequence is 14 residues long. Complete variable domain (other parts from reference TRBV7-8 and TRBJ2-7): GAGVSQSPRYKVAKRGQDVALRCDPISGHVSLFWYQQALGQGPEFLTYFQNEAQLDKSGLPSDRFFAERPEGSVSTLKIQRTQQEDSAVYLCASSSGTGVKGQYFGPGTRLTVT.

This clonotype was counted many times. The rearrangement links TRBV14 to TRBJ2-5, with unresolved D. This CDR3 has 12 amino acids. Germline-derived CDR1 and CDR2 are SGHDN and FVKESK. The ends were cut back, 3 bases at V and 4 bases at J, with 6 bases in the middle. CDR3 residues: CASSQARETQYF. The CDR3 DNA sequence: TGTGCCAGCAGCCAGGCTAGAGAGACCCAGTACTTC.

This clonotype showed up many times. The V gene is TRBV7-8, the J gene TRBJ2-2; D gene unclear. CDR3 length: 13 amino acids. The V end lost 1 base, the J end lost 5 bases, and 5 bases lay between the germline ends. Looked up from germline, CDR1 is SGHVS and CDR2 is FQNEAQ. Written as DNA, the CDR3 is TGTGCCAGCAGCTTAGTGTCAACCGGGGAGCTGTTTTTT. This encodes CASSLVSTGELFF.

This clonotype was detected many times. The chain links TRBV20-1 to TRBJ2-2; D is perhaps TRBD2 (5 bases). The CDR3 covers 14 residues. Germline loops: CDR1 DFQATT, CDR2 SNEGSKA (reference sequence). V shed 6 bases and J shed 0 bases, with 11 bases lying between them. DNA for the CDR3: TGCAGTGCCAGGACTCCGACGAACACCGGGGAGCTGTTTTTT. This gives the protein CSARTPTNTGELFF.